The clone carrying this TCR beta chain was counted only a few times. Looked up from germline, CDR1 is MNHEY and CDR2 is SMNVEV (reference sequence). Trimming pared 7 bases from V and 6 bases from J, leaving 19 bases between. The CDR3 totals 15 residues. These data come from a study of T-cell reconstitution after alpha-beta-depleted transplantation in children. Construction of the TCRbeta library involved unique molecular identifiers. From the PCR reads, TCRdb called clonotypes with MiXCR, one entry per CDR3 protein. Among 450,000 to 550,000 distinct CDR3 sequences listed, around 10% were seen once. This TCR derives from a female patient between 2 and 15 years old who had a stem cell transplant for aplastic anemia, so the T cells may come from the graft donor. Sequences were derived from PBMCs, mostly from graft donor cells, sampled 180 days after TCRalphabeta/CD19-depleted stem cell transplant. The chain joins TRBV27 to TRBJ2-1; the D call may be TRBD1 or TRBD2 (5 bases each). CDR3 sequence: CASISRRDHINEQFF. CDR3 coding DNA: TGTGCCAGCATTTCCCGCCGGGACCACATCAATGAGCAGTTCTTC.